Listed below are T cell receptor beta chains from one sample, sequenced in a study of T cell changes during pregnancy in multiple sclerosis. The table came from immunoSEQ multiplex PCR; TCRdb's copy has only in-frame clones and leaves some out. This table has tens of thousands of clones, around 94% appearing once. The sample in question was peripheral blood, obtained in the third trimester of pregnancy. The receptor set was obtained from a female donor in good health, enrolled as a control in a pregnancy study. The CDR3 runs from the conserved cysteine through the conserved F or W. The D gene is left open where the match is weak. Rows give clone size only sometimes, using once, few, many, or a class for an expanded clone.

cdr3_nt: TGTGCCAGCAGCGTAGGGGCCACCGGTAATGAAAAACTGTTTTTT; cdr3_aa: CASSVGATGNEKLFF; v_call: TRBV9; cdr3_length: 15; clone_size: -; j_call: TRBJ1-4; d_call: -
cdr3_nt: TGCAGCGTTAGCCAGGGGGACCCCTACGAGCAGTACTTC; cdr3_aa: CSVSQGDPYEQYF; v_call: TRBV29-1; cdr3_length: 13; clone_size: -; j_call: TRBJ2-7; d_call: TRBD1
cdr3_nt: TGTGCCAGCAGCGTAGGGGCAGGGGGAGCCTACGAGCAGTACTTC; cdr3_aa: CASSVGAGGAYEQYF; v_call: TRBV9; cdr3_length: 15; clone_size: -; j_call: TRBJ2-7; d_call: TRBD1
cdr3_nt: TGTGCCAGCAGCCAAGAGGCGGGAGGGGGGAGCCGAAATCAGCCCCAGCATTTT; cdr3_aa: CASSQEAGGGSRNQPQHF; v_call: TRBV4-2; cdr3_length: 18; clone_size: -; j_call: TRBJ1-5; d_call: -
cdr3_nt: TGTGCCTGGGGCCCCTATAATTCACCCCTCCACTTT; cdr3_aa: CAWGPYNSPLHF; v_call: TRBV30; cdr3_length: 12; clone_size: once; j_call: TRBJ1-6; d_call: -
cdr3_nt: TGTGCCAGCAGCCCTGGGGGGGCGCGCGGGGCAACGCAGTATTTT; cdr3_aa: CASSPGGARGATQYF; v_call: TRBV7-9; cdr3_length: 15; clone_size: -; j_call: TRBJ2-3; d_call: -
cdr3_nt: TGTGCCACCAGCAGAGATCGGGGGGGAAGGTACGAGCAGTACTTC; cdr3_aa: CATSRDRGGRYEQYF; v_call: TRBV15; cdr3_length: 15; clone_size: -; j_call: TRBJ2-7; d_call: TRBD2
cdr3_nt: TGTGCCAGCAGGCCGACTCTGAGCTCCTACAATGAGCAGTTCTTC; cdr3_aa: CASRPTLSSYNEQFF; v_call: TRBV28; cdr3_length: 15; clone_size: -; j_call: TRBJ2-1; d_call: -
cdr3_nt: TGCGCCAGCAGCCAAGAGGGGAGGGAACCTGAAGCTTTCTTT; cdr3_aa: CASSQEGREPEAFF; v_call: TRBV4-1; cdr3_length: 14; clone_size: -; j_call: TRBJ1-1; d_call: -
cdr3_nt: TGTGCCAGTAGTTTAAAATCTAGCTACAATGAGCAGTTCTTC; cdr3_aa: CASSLKSSYNEQFF; v_call: TRBV19; cdr3_length: 14; clone_size: -; j_call: TRBJ2-1; d_call: -
cdr3_nt: TGCAGCGTCTGGGAGGGTCATAGCAATCAGCCCCAGCATTTT; cdr3_aa: CSVWEGHSNQPQHF; v_call: TRBV29-1; cdr3_length: 14; clone_size: once; j_call: TRBJ1-5; d_call: -
cdr3_nt: TGTGCCAGCAGCTTAGTGCAGGGGCCAAAAAGCTCCTACGAGCAGTACTTC; cdr3_aa: CASSLVQGPKSSYEQYF; v_call: TRBV11-2; cdr3_length: 17; clone_size: -; j_call: TRBJ2-7; d_call: -
cdr3_nt: TGTGCCAGCTCGCCGGGGGGGAACACTGAAGCTTTCTTT; cdr3_aa: CASSPGGNTEAFF; v_call: TRBV18; cdr3_length: 13; clone_size: -; j_call: TRBJ1-1; d_call: -